These 20 T cell receptor beta chains were sequenced from one sample in a study of T cell repertoires in cytomegalovirus infection. One entry per CDR3 protein results from TCRdb running MiXCR on the reads. The data hold roughly 230,000 distinct CDR3 sequences, with roughly 22% observed a single time. The sample consisted of CD8+ T cells from PBMCs. Receptors originate from a human donor in good health (CMV status not recorded). Some clones in this sample may be carry-over from other donors' samples.

CDR3 amino acids: CASSQEGALNTEAFF. In nucleotides, the CDR3 is TGTGCCAGCAGCCAGGAGGGAGCCCTGAACACTGAAGCTTTCTTT. V usage is TRBV14 and J usage is TRBJ1-1, with D unclear. CDR1 and CDR2 from the germline V gene are SGHDN and FVKESK. The CDR3 has 15 residues. Trimming removed 3 bases at V and 0 bases at J, with 11 bases between.

This clonotype was counted at least ten times. The V call is TRBV7-6, the J call TRBJ2-3, with D perhaps TRBD1 (5 bases). V was clipped by 4 bases and J by 1 base, with 9 bases between them. The germline V gene has CDR1 SGHVS and CDR2 FNYEAQ. The CDR3 is 14 residues long. This CDR3 is CASSSPGRTDTQYF. The CDR3 DNA reads TGTGCCAGCAGCTCCCCAGGGCGCACAGATACGCAGTATTTT.

This clonotype was counted many times. The V gene is TRBV4-1, the J gene TRBJ2-1; the D is unclear. This CDR3 contains 12 residues. The germline V and J ends were trimmed by 0 bases and 7 bases, with 4 bases remaining between them. The germline V gene has CDR1 MGHRA and CDR2 YSYEKL. The CDR3 region is CASSQEGNEQFF. The CDR3 nucleotides are TGCGCCAGCAGCCAAGAGGGGAATGAGCAGTTCTTC.

This clonotype was seen only a few times. The chain uses TRBV7-9 and TRBJ2-3; maybe TRBD2 (5 bases). The V gene's germline CDR1 is SEHNR and CDR2 FQNEAQ (reference sequence). The CDR3 is 13 residues long. Trimming took off 7 bases at V and 6 bases at J, with 14 bases between the two ends. Here the CDR3 reads CASTYYPGDTQYF. The CDR3 DNA is TGTGCCAGCACCTATTACCCGGGGGATACGCAGTATTTT. Using reference TRBV7-9 and TRBJ2-3 for the parts outside the CDR3, the full variable domain is DTGVSQNPRHKITKRGQNVTFRCDPISEHNRLYWYRQTLGQGPEFLTYFQNEAQLEKSRLLSDRFSAERPKGSFSTLEIQRTEQGDSAMYLCASTYYPGDTQYFGPGTRLTVL.

V gene TRBV4-3 combines with J gene TRBJ1-2, with 7 bases that match TRBD1. CDR1 and CDR2 from the germline V gene are LGHNA and YSLEER. There are 15 residues in the CDR3. V was pared by 0 bases and J by 5 bases, with 6 bases of the junction left unmatched. In nucleotides, the CDR3 is TGCGCCAGCAGCCAAGATCAGGGGGGAAGATATGGCTACACCTTC. Protein: CASSQDQGGRYGYTF.

The chain carries TRBV4-1 and TRBJ2-1; D gene uncertain. Trimming shortened V by 1 base and J by 4 bases, and 11 bases separated the two germline ends. The CDR3 totals 15 residues. From germline, CDR1 is MGHRA and CDR2 YSYEKL. In DNA, the CDR3 is TGCGCCAGCAGCCAAGTCGCGCTAGAGTACAATGAGCAGTTCTTC. Translated, it gives CASSQVALEYNEQFF.

This clonotype was picked up a small number of times. The V call is TRBV6-2 or TRBV6-3, the J call TRBJ2-6; D gene ambiguous. The CDR3 length is 14 residues. Germline V gene sequence: CDR1 MNHEY, CDR2 SVGEGT. The V end lost 2 bases, the J end lost 3 bases, and 5 bases lay between the germline ends. CDR3: CASSYRGGANVLTF. The CDR3 DNA reads TGTGCCAGCAGTTACCGAGGTGGGGCCAACGTCCTGACTTTC.

The rearrangement uses TRBV6-6 and TRBJ2-2; D is perhaps TRBD2 (5 bases). Germline V gene lookup returns CDR1 MNHNY and CDR2 SVGAGI (reference sequence). CDR3 length equals 17 residues. V dropped 2 bases and J dropped 5 bases, with 18 bases sitting between them. The CDR3 DNA sequence: TGTGCCAGCAGTTACCCGATGAGAGGGTCTCCAACCGGGGAGCTGTTTTTT. Residues: CASSYPMRGSPTGELFF.

This chain connects TRBV12-3 or TRBV12-4 to TRBJ2-5; a possible D gene is TRBD1 (6 bases). The V end was cut by 5 bases, the J end by 4 bases, with 14 bases between. The CDR3 is 14 residues long. The CDR3 loop reads CASSPTQGGETQYF. CDR3 in DNA: TGTGCCAGCAGTCCTACACAGGGTGGAGAGACCCAGTACTTC.

This clonotype was seen more than once but under ten times. The V gene is TRBV7-6, the J gene TRBJ2-3; tentatively, D is TRBD2 (6 bases). V was trimmed by 5 bases and J by 0 bases, leaving 15 bases between them. CDR1 and CDR2 from the germline V gene are SGHVS and FNYEAQ. The CDR3 runs to 16 residues. CDR3 sequence reads: CASSHGGRTSTDTQYF. CDR3 coding DNA: TGTGCCAGCAGCCACGGGGGTCGTACTAGCACAGATACGCAGTATTTT.

The rearrangement links TRBV28 to TRBJ1-2; no clear D. The CDR3 consists of 12 residues. The ends were cut back, 6 bases at V and 4 bases at J, with 9 bases in the middle. The V gene's germline CDR1 is MDHEN and CDR2 SYDVKM. This chain's CDR3 is CASSAGPYGYTF. In nucleotides, the CDR3 is TGTGCCAGCAGCGCGGGTCCCTATGGCTACACCTTC.

The chain recombines TRBV7-4 with TRBJ1-2; 9 positions match TRBD1. With 5 bases clipped from V and 6 bases from J, the junction kept 10 bases outside the gene matches. This CDR3 comprises 15 residues. Germline V gene data show CDR1 as SGHVT and CDR2 as SQSDAQ. The CDR3 reads CASSATGTGYNGYTF. The CDR3, as DNA: TGTGCCAGCAGCGCCACCGGGACAGGGTACAATGGCTACACCTTC. The full variable domain, with the rest looked up from reference TRBV7-4 and TRBJ1-2, is GAGVSQSPRYKVAKRGRDVALRCDSISGHVTLYWYRQTLGQGSEVLTYSQSDAQRDKSGRPSGRFSAERPERSVSTLKIQRTEQGDSAVYLCASSATGTGYNGYTFGSGTRLTVV.

This chain's CDR3 is CASSLHRLRSGTIYF. The CDR3 nucleotides are TGTGCCAGCAGTTTACACAGGCTAAGGTCCGGGACCATATATTTT. The J gene is TRBJ1-3, the V gene TRBV28, with a weak D call TRBD1 (5 bases). Trimming took off 2 bases at V and 10 bases at J, with 18 bases between the two ends. CDR1 is MDHEN, CDR2 SYDVKM, per germline. The CDR3 length is 15 residues. Complete variable domain (other parts from reference TRBV28 and TRBJ1-3): DVKVTQSSRYLVKRTGEKVFLECVQDMDHENMFWYRQDPGLGLRLIYFSYDVKMKEKGDIPEGYSVSREKKERFSLILESASTNQTSMYLCASSLHRLRSGTIYFGEGSWLTVV.

This chain uses TRBV30 with TRBJ2-6, with 10 bases aligning to TRBD1. This CDR3 has 17 residues. The germline V gene has CDR1 GTSNPN and CDR2 SVGIG (reference sequence). Trimming removed 2 bases from V and 0 bases from J; junction bases left unmatched: 4. The CDR3 coding sequence is TGTGCCTGGAGTCCGGGACAGGGGTACTCTGGGGCCAACGTCCTGACTTTC. As protein: CAWSPGQGYSGANVLTF.

The table lists this clonotype with a few counts. CDR3 sequence (DNA): TGCGCCAGCAGCCAATTTAGTAACCCGAACACTGAAGCTTTCTTT. It encodes CASSQFSNPNTEAFF. The V and J genes are TRBV4-1 and TRBJ1-1; D remains ambiguous. Germline CDR1 is MGHRA and CDR2 is YSYEKL. Between the trimmed V and J ends, which lost 2 bases and 1 base, there was a span of 11 bases. The CDR3 has 15 amino acids.

The gene calls are TRBV5-1 and TRBJ1-2, with a tentative D call TRBD1 (6 bases). Germline V gene data show CDR1 as SGHRS and CDR2 as YFSETQ. This CDR3 has 13 amino acids. V dropped 4 bases and J dropped 4 bases, with 11 bases sitting between them. The CDR3 sequence is CASSVNRVYGYTF. In DNA form, the CDR3 reads TGCGCCAGCAGCGTAAACAGGGTCTATGGCTACACCTTC.

This clonotype was counted between two and nine times. The chain links TRBV7-8 to TRBJ2-7; D might be TRBD1 (6 bases). Trimming shortened V by 4 bases and J by 3 bases, and 16 bases separated the two germline ends. The CDR3 is 15 amino acids. Germline assignment: CDR1 SGHVS and CDR2 FQNEAQ. The CDR3 sequence is CASSSPGQVVYEQYF. CDR3 nucleotides: TGTGCCAGCAGCTCACCGGGACAAGTCGTCTACGAGCAGTACTTC.

This clonotype has more than one count but fewer than ten. The rearrangement joins TRBV18 to TRBJ1-1; D not resolved. Germline CDR1 and CDR2: KGHSH and LQKENI. This CDR3 is built from 14 residues. V lost 2 bases, J lost 0 bases, and 7 bases lay in between. CDR3 region: CASSPVRMNTEAFF. Here the CDR3 DNA reads TGTGCCAGCTCACCAGTTCGCATGAACACTGAAGCTTTCTTT.

This clonotype turned up a few times. V is TRBV12-3 or TRBV12-4 and J is TRBJ1-1; D not certain. Deletions cut 6 bases from V and 5 bases from J, with 13 bases between. The CDR3 totals 13 residues. Written as DNA, the CDR3 is TGTGCCAGCAGCCGCTGGATAGGGACTGAAGCTTTCTTT. It codes for CASSRWIGTEAFF.

The V gene is TRBV27, the J gene TRBJ1-6, with TRBD1 as a possible D gene (5 bases). The CDR3 extends over 15 amino acids. V shed 5 bases and J shed 4 bases, with 12 bases lying between them. Germline V gene lookup returns CDR1 MNHEY and CDR2 SMNVEV (reference sequence). The CDR3 region is CASSPRQLYNSPLHF. Here the CDR3 DNA reads TGTGCCAGCAGTCCCCGACAGTTGTATAATTCACCCCTCCACTTT.